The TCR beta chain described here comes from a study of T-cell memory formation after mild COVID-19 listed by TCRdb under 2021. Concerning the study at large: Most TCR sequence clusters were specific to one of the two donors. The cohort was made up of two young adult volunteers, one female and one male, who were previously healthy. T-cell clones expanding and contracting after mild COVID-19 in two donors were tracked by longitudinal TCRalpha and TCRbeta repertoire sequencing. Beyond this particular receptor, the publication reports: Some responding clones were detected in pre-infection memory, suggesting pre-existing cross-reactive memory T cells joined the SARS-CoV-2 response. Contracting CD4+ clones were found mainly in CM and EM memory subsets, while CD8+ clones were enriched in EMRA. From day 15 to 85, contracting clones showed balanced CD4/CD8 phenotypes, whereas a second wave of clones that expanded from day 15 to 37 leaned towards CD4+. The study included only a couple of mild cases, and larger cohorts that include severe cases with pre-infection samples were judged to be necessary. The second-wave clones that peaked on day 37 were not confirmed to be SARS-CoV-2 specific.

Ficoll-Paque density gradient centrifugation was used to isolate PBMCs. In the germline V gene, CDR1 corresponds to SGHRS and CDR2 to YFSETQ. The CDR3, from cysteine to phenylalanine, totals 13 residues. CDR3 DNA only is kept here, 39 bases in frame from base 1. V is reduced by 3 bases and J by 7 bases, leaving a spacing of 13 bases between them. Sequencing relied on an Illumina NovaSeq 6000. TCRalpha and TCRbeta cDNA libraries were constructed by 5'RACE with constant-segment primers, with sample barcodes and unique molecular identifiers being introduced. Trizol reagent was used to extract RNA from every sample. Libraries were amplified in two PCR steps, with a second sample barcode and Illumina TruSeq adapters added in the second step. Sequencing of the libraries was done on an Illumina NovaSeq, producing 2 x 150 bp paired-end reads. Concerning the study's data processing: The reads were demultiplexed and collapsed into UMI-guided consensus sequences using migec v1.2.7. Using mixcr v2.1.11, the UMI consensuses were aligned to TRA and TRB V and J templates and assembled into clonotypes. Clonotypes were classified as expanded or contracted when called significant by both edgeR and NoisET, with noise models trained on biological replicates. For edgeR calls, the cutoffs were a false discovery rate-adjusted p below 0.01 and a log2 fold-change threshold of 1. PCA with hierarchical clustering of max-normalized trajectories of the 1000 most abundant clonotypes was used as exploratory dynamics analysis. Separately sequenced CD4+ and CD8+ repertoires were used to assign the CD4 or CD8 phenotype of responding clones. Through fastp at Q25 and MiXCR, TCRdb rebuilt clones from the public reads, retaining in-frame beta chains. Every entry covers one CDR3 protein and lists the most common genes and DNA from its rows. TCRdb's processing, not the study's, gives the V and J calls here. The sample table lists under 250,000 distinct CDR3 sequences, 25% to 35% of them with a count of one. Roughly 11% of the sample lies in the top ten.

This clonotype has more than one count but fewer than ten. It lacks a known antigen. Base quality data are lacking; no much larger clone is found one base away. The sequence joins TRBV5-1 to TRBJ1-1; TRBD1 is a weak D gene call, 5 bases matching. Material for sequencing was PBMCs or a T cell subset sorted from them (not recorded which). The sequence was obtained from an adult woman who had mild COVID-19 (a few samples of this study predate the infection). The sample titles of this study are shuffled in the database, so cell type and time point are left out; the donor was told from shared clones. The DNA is TGCGCCAGCAGCTCTGATAATACAGGTGAAGCTTTCTTT. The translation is CASSSDNTGEAFF.